These 4 T cell receptor beta chains came from one sample sequenced in a study of OX40 agonist ivuxolimab in advanced cancers. Profiled with immunoSEQ multiplex PCR; TCRdb holds only in-frame clones, not every one. This sample has 60,000 to 65,000 clones; approximately 90% occur once, and the top ten carry roughly 0.44%. Sequenced here: CD4+ or CD8+ T cells sorted from blood, sampled in a trial of the OX40 agonist ivuxolimab. These receptors originate from an adult with an advanced solid tumor such as melanoma, head and neck, liver or kidney cancer.

The chain combines TRBV5-4 with TRBJ2-2; 11 nucleotides align to TRBD1. The trim removed 3 bases at V and 6 bases at J, leaving 4 bases unmatched. This CDR3 is built from 15 residues. Per germline, CDR1 SGHNT and CDR2 YYREEE (reference sequence). This chain's CDR3 is CASSWDRGAAGELFF. DNA of the CDR3: TGTGCCAGCAGCTGGGACAGGGGGGCCGCCGGGGAGCTGTTTTTT.

The gene calls are TRBV14 and TRBJ2-1; TRBD2 is a possible D gene (5 bases). Germline CDR1 SGHDN, CDR2 FVKESK. This CDR3 contains 14 residues. Trimming pared 0 bases from V and 8 bases from J, leaving 11 bases between. CDR3 residues: CASSQERVGDEQFF. The CDR3, as DNA: TGTGCCAGCAGCCAAGAGCGGGTCGGGGATGAGCAGTTCTTC.

The chain joins TRBV27 to TRBJ2-7; D ambiguous. Germline CDR1 reads MNHEY; CDR2 reads SMNVEV (reference sequence). V was shortened by 3 bases and J by 4 bases, with 10 bases between the two germline ends. The CDR3 spans 13 residues. DNA for the CDR3: TGTGCCAGCAGTTTGGCAAGCCGTTACGAGCAGTACTTC. Translated: CASSLASRYEQYF.

This clone was recorded once. V gene TRBV7-8 combines with J gene TRBJ1-5; no clear D gene. Germline CDR1 is SGHVS and CDR2 is FQNEAQ. Trimming left V 6 bases short and J 0 bases short, with 15 bases between. This CDR3 is built from 16 residues. The CDR3 region has the DNA TGTGCCAGCAGTTCGGACGGAACGTATAGCAATCAGCCCCAGCATTTT. Its protein product is CASSSDGTYSNQPQHF.